The source of this T cell receptor (beta chain) is a study of cytomegalovirus exposure and HLA in healthy donors (TCRdb year 2017). Looking at the study overall: An earlier analysis of approximately 640 of the donors reported 250 to 300 Gb of sequence data and around 120 million unique TCR beta sequences from 150 million to 200 million T cells. An early release that covered about 640 HLA-typed donors contained 250 to 350 gigabases of sequencing data and 70 million to 100 million unique TCR sequences. The genetic ancestry cluster associated with self-reported Caucasian donors included over 65% of the 300 to 450 genotyped donors. The study was designed to test whether signatures of past pathogen exposure could be identified by cataloging public T cell receptors. The study profiled the T cell repertoires of under 850 subjects by immunosequencing and related them to cytomegalovirus serostatus. A separate validation cohort of roughly 110 different subjects was used in addition to the approximately 700-subject first cohort. The study combined high-throughput TCR immunosequencing, statistical association of individual TCRs with disease status, and machine learning to predict cytomegalovirus infection status. A later analysis re-examined previously published TCR beta repertoires from just over 650 donors and added high-resolution HLA genotyping to investigate patterns of TCR occurrence. The later analysis used no new phenotypic data to find candidate immune exposures, relying instead on TCR beta sequences and their occurrence across donors. An earlier analysis of several hundred of the donors used high-throughput TCR beta sequencing to judge whether each TCR beta V gene segment behaved as functional or pseudogenic. Alongside the repertoire data, information on donor age, sex, ethnicity and CMV serostatus was compiled. A later genetic analysis used genome-wide SNP genotypes for about 60% of the 666 donors, treating that subset as a discovery cohort. Every discovery cohort repertoire had been produced on one sequencing platform. Both class I and class II loci were covered by HLA typing, at four-digit resolution. The number of donors typed differed by locus, with roughly 629-640 for A, B, C, DRB1 and DQB1, around 520 for DQA1, about 610 for DPA1, and around 450 for DPB1. Because of strong linkage in the cohort, five DR-DQ haplotypes were treated as single units for association and clustering. Among a few hundred genotyped donors of the cohort, an average of roughly 240,000 unique TCR beta nucleotide sequences were sequenced per donor, 15% to 20% of them non-productive.

Broader findings and caveats from the paper: In a later analysis, HLA-associated TCR beta chains were found to be more clonally expanded and to have lower generation probabilities than equally common non-associated chains. In this cohort, only TCR beta chains were sequenced, and detectable features were limited by the absence of alpha or paired-chain data. In an earlier analysis of several hundred of the donors, most TCR beta V segments were observed in productive rearrangements about 90% or about 30% of the time, broadly matching IMGT annotations. Linkage disequilibrium might explain the correlated functional status among segregating V segments, but an unknown experimental factor could not be excluded. Specific HLA alleles were associated with roughly 16,000 TCR beta sequences at a false discovery rate of 0.05 in a later analysis. In the study, about 150 TCR beta chains were listed as associated with cytomegalovirus. Immune exposure information for the cohort was limited to CMV serostatus. According to a later analysis, TCR association rates differed among HLA loci, with DRB1 alleles showing the most associated TCRs and HLA-C alleles showing the fewest. The classifier was reported to diagnose cytomegalovirus status with high specificity and sensitivity in both the original and validation cohorts. A further reported finding was that TCR beta sequences accurately predicted the HLA-A and HLA-B alleles for most subjects in the first cohort. Most TCR sequences were seen in very few donors, while some public TCRs were found in many individuals. In a later genetic analysis, a missense DCLRE1C variant was associated with V-gene and J-gene trimming of TCR beta chains, and the association was replicated in an independent cohort. In a later analysis, several top co-occurrence clusters were reported to appear linked to parvovirus B19, influenza, CMV and Epstein-Barr virus. Because some donors lacked HLA typing at each locus, the association tests relied only on the typed subset. Assigning TCR associations to individual alleles was difficult when HLA alleles, especially DR and DQ, strongly co-occurred. The presence/absence analyses assumed that sequencing depth was roughly uniform across donors, and that assumption may not be true. Compared with the 666-donor mean, donors in an Asian-associated ancestry cluster had fewer N-insertions in productive TCRs, according to a later genetic analysis. The authors suggested that the approach could potentially be extended to other disease states and immunological phenotypes. Most CMV-associated TCR beta chains appeared to be HLA-restricted in a later analysis, and the HLA associations seemed to be driven largely by CMV exposure. Three of the identified cytomegalovirus-associated TCR beta chains were confirmed in vitro to be specific for cytomegalovirus antigens. Because counts were too low, roughly 18 rarely observed V segments, including chromosome 9 orphons, were left out of the earlier analysis of 587 of the donors. A group of highly shared sequence variants was considered likely to be a technical artifact of the sequencing pipeline.

Receptor libraries were prepared by the immunoSEQ multiplex PCR assay. A mixture of 60 forward primers for TCR Vbeta segments and 13 reverse primers for TCR Jbeta segments was used in the multiplex PCR. The CDR3 region of rearranged TCR beta genes was amplified from genomic DNA with a multiplex PCR assay. Amplified TCR beta libraries were sequenced as 87-base-pair reads on the Illumina HiSeq System. As for how the authors treated the data: In a later analysis, roughly 80 million unique TCR beta chains were counted across the 666 repertoires, and roughly 10 million of these chains were shared by at least two donors. To remove PCR and sequencing errors, raw reads were error-corrected and collapsed into unique sequences using a nearest-neighbor algorithm that merged closely related sequences. Alignment of CDR3 sequences to IMGT reference sequences was used to assign V, D and J gene segments. Each retained sequence needed at least a six-nucleotide match to both a V gene segment and a J gene segment. A rearrangement was called productive if the CDR3 had no stop codons and remained in frame with V and J, and every other rearrangement was called non-productive. CDR3 was defined according to IMGT convention as the region running from the second conserved V-encoded cysteine to the conserved J-encoded phenylalanine. Sequences without an unambiguous match to a single V gene segment were excluded from the earlier analysis of approximately 560 of the donors. An earlier analysis of a few hundred of the donors classified V segments as functional when productive rearrangements were above 56.7% and as segregating when the standard deviation between donors was above 5%. To diagnose cytomegalovirus status from the catalog of TCR beta chain sequences, a statistical classification framework was built. V and J gene assignment, in a later analysis, came from comparing TCR nucleotide sequences with IMGT/GENE-DB human TR gene sequences. A later analysis assigned CDR3 sequences and most-parsimonious VDJ recombination scenarios with the TCRdist pipeline. A later analysis defined each TCR beta chain by its CDR3 amino acid sequence plus V-gene family, and excluded reads lacking a unique V-gene family. As a way to deal with suspected cross-contamination and a sequencing artifact, a later analysis dropped 640 or so nucleotide sequences that were highly shared and had low generation probability. In a later analysis, a clonal expansion index was calculated for each public chain from normalized within-repertoire ranks of inferred template counts. In a later analysis, generation probabilities were computed with a VDJ recombination model fitted to out-of-frame rearrangements, and the resulting probabilities were checked against IGoR. In a later analysis, hypergeometric tests were used to score TCR-TCR, TCR-HLA and TCR-CMV co-occurrence, with a repertoire-size bias correction applied to TCR pairs. To estimate false discovery rates, a later analysis permuted the HLA or CMV assignments 20 times. In a later analysis, co-occurring TCRs were grouped with DBSCAN, and TCRdist sequence similarity was added when clustering was performed within HLA-allele-positive subsets. Repertoires with fewer than 30,000 or more than 120,000 public chains, plus five repertoires with anomalous nucleotide sharing, were excluded from co-occurrence clustering. What TCRdb holds here is the immuneACCESS table cut down to in-frame rearrangements. Part of the clones is not present; checked against another copy, under half of the missing clones reflect an unresolved V gene, and the others are unexplained. V and J calls and clone size follow that table, whereas D and trimming were derived from the DNA. The sample yields 130,000 or so clones; around 77% were counted once. The ten largest clones capture more than 4% of the sample.

The cohort consisted of 666 healthy bone marrow donors. Cohort members were all nominally healthy when sampled, although unrecorded immune exposures were likely present. The donor was CMV seropositive and was included in the group of approximately 310 seropositive cohort members. A peripheral blood sample was collected from each donor, and TCR beta sequencing was performed on peripheral blood mononuclear cells. Genomic DNA extraction from the blood cell samples was performed with the Qiagen DNeasy Blood Extraction Kit. Regarding this clone: What antigen it recognizes has not been identified. Base qualities are not recorded, but no much larger clone differs from it by a single base.

The sequence came from a male donor in good health and CMV-seropositive. What was sequenced was PBMCs.

CDR3 protein: CASRSIAGGRYNEQFF. The DNA sequence follows: TGTGCCAGCCGCTCTATAGCGGGAGGGCGCTACAATGAGCAGTTCTTC. The rearranged chain carries TRBV4-2 and TRBJ2-1; 11 bases in the junction line up with TRBD2. V lost 8 bases and J lost 3 bases, and the count of bases not matched to a germline gene is 9. CDR1 LGHNA and CDR2 YNFKEQ were looked up in the germline V gene. The CDR3 has 16 amino acids, counting the end cysteine and phenylalanine. Only CDR3 DNA remains: 48 bases, in frame from the first base.